This T cell receptor (beta chain) was identified during a study of T cell responses to AZD1222 COVID-19 vaccine (dated by TCRdb to the early 2020s). Broadly, across the study: AZD1222 recipients given second doses at about 4 weeks or at about 12 weeks were pooled, since spike-specific TCR depth and breadth were not found to differ between the two schedules. A total of just over 230 trial participants underwent TCR sequencing, of whom more than 200 had received two doses of AZD1222 and 26 had received two doses of the MenACWY control vaccine. Trial participants were enrolled by age into 18-55, 56-69 and 70-plus year subgroups, with roughly 160, 29 and 62 TCR-sequenced participants respectively. What the research found in general, with its limitations: Nearly half of unique spike-specific TCRs reportedly recognized epitopes outside regions mutated in the B.1.351 and B.1.1.7 variants. In the small 56-69-year group, the increase in depth fell short of significance, most likely because of low power. Conclusions about previously exposed vaccinees were limited because only six AZD1222 recipients were SARS-CoV-2 seropositive at baseline. Because no day 14 peak-response samples were available, the repertoires could be characterized only after the peak T cell response. Most participants were white British and females outnumbered males, and the authors suggested that clonal diversity may have been underestimated. Vaccine-associated CD4 TCRs spanned the whole spike protein, with dominant responses in regions 160-218 and 743-854. After two AZD1222 doses, spike-specific TCR breadth and depth were significantly higher than at day 0 and than in MenACWY recipients.

The time point label, as the study defines it: baseline before first vaccination. The vaccinee samples were drawn from two UK trials, COV001 and COV002, one of which was a single-blind randomized controlled phase 2/3 trial testing AZD1222 (ChAdOx1 nCoV-19) in healthy adults. Trial participant PBMC samples were collected at day 0 and day 28 after the second dose for TCRbeta chain sequencing. The CDR3 regions of human TCRbeta chains were analyzed by immunosequencing. On the authors' methods: TCRs in the repertoires were matched against a reference library of SARS-CoV-2-specific TCRs that had been generated with the MIRA antigen-specificity platform. Breadth was defined as the fraction of unique TCRs that were SARS-CoV-2-associated. Depth was defined as the fraction of total T cells that were SARS-CoV-2-associated. Each spike-specific TCR was assigned to its reactive spike region and to a CD4 or CD8 class using the MIRA data. Log10-transformed breadth and depth values were compared by one-way ANOVA with Sidak's multiple comparisons tests. TCRdb carries this immuneACCESS record with in-frame sequences only. Its versions omit some clonotypes, under half of them owing to an unresolved V gene in the studies checked, with the rest unexplained. The V and J calls and clone size come from that table; D and trimming were worked out from the DNA. Present in this sample are approximately 100,000 clones, more than 85% of which were seen just once. Jointly, the top ten make up 4% to 5.5% of the sample.

Reading the germline V gene gives CDR1 SGHRS and CDR2 YFSETQ. The CDR3 runs 14 residues from the cysteine to the phenylalanine. Only the CDR3 portion is preserved as DNA: 42 bases, with reading frame beginning at the first base. The trim is 4 bases for V and 1 base for J, with a gap of 11 bases between the germline ends. Note on this clone: Its antigen has not been determined. No base-level quality is on record; no much larger clone is a single base apart.

The chain was built from TRBV5-1 and TRBJ2-5; confidence is insufficient to name the D gene. This material consisted of peripheral blood, taken on day 0 of AZD1222 vaccination. The receptor was isolated from an adult in good health. The DNA is as follows: TGCGCCAGCAGCCCCACTACCCCCCAAGAGACCCAGTACTTC. Its protein is CASSPTTPQETQYF.